A single sample gave rise to the 2 T cell receptor beta chains below, sequenced in a study of cytotoxic CD8 clonotypes in ibrutinib-treated CLL. This table comes from immunoSEQ multiplex PCR, and its TCRdb copy is limited to in-frame clones, with some not included. Here the sample spans about 50,000 clones, roughly 80% being singletons. Material: PBMCs, obtained after 24 months of ibrutinib treatment. All receptors derive from a human donor with chronic lymphocytic leukemia.

This chain uses TRBV2 with TRBJ2-3; D ambiguous. The CDR3 has 12 residues. V was shortened by 6 bases and J by 2 bases, with 6 bases between the two germline ends. The germline V gene has CDR1 SNHLY and CDR2 FYNNEI. The CDR3 region has the DNA TGTGCCAGCAGGCGTTTCACAGATACGCAGTATTTT. Translated, it gives CASRRFTDTQYF. Full variable domain (rest looked up from reference TRBV2 and TRBJ2-3): EPEVTQTPSHQVTQMGQEVILRCVPISNHLYFYWYRQILGQKVEFLVSFYNNEISEKSEIFDDQFSVERPDGSNFTLKIRSTKLEDSAMYFCASRRFTDTQYFGPGTRLTVL.

The rearrangement uses TRBV10-1 and TRBJ1-1, with 9 bases aligning to TRBD1. The ends lost 4 bases at V and 6 bases at J; junction bases unmatched: 6. This CDR3 is built from 14 residues. Germline V CDR1 and CDR2: WNHNN, SYGVQD (reference sequence). CDR3 coding DNA: TGCGCCAGCAGTGTGACAGGGGGAACCGCTGAAGCTTTCTTT. This codes for CASSVTGGTAEAFF.